This entry concerns a single T cell receptor beta chain. Its specific antigen is unknown. No much larger clone is present one base from it, and per-base qualities are unavailable. The CDR3 has 16 amino acids, counting the end cysteine and phenylalanine. Only CDR3 DNA is held: 48 bases, read in frame from base 1. V lost 4 bases and J lost 3 bases, and the count of bases not matched to a germline gene is 6. Per the germline V gene, MNHEY is the CDR1 and SVGAGI is the CDR2. The sample originates from a study of a mutant IDH1 vaccine in newly diagnosed glioma (dated by TCRdb to 2020 to 2022). Regarding the complete study: In the chemotherapy-containing groups, vaccination started alongside temozolomide cycles, whereas in patients who had radiotherapy alone it started 4-6 weeks after radiotherapy. Visit V12 was the week-35 safety follow-up and visit V13 was the week-47 end of study. Longitudinal TCRB deep sequencing was performed for roughly 27 treated patients wherever samples were available for exploratory analyses. The roughly 34 treated patients were around 62% male and about 40% female, with a mean age of 40.4 years. Before enrollment, most patients had been given radiochemotherapy with temozolomide as standard therapy, while the rest had received either radiotherapy alone or temozolomide alone. Peripheral blood samples were drawn at six visits, namely V03 (baseline), V05, V07, V10, V12 and V13. Results and caveats for the whole study, not just this receptor: PBMC samples for TCRB deep sequencing were selected based on availability. No apparent relationship was observed between pseudoprogression and alterations in the top peripheral T cell clonotypes detected by TCRB sequencing. Immune responses induced by the vaccine were seen in about 93% of patients across multiple MHC alleles. It was noted by the authors that analyses of patient blood samples could not be reproduced owing to sample limitations.

The library came from the immunoSEQ multiplex PCR assay. Following the manufacturer's protocol, the hsTCRB Kit was used to amplify rearranged TCR beta chain sequences. TCRB libraries were sequenced on an Illumina MiSeq. Per the source publication's procedure: The proprietary platform of the kit vendor was used for demultiplexing, trimming and gene mapping. Not all clones reach the TCRdb copy of this immuneACCESS table, which keeps in-frame sequences only. Checked studies attribute under half of the gap to unresolved V genes and leave the rest unexplained. V, J and clone size reflect that table, while D and trimming were determined from the DNA. The sample table contains about 27,000 clones; only one count was recorded for less than 85% of them. Under 35% of the sample belongs to the ten largest clones. Taken with the paper, the label for time point translates to: week 35, safety follow-up. Each vaccine dose, consisting of 300 ug of a 20-mer mutant IDH1 peptide in Montanide, was administered subcutaneously with topical imiquimod. Eight vaccinations were administered to patients in weeks 1, 3, 5, 7, 11, 15, 19 and 23, corresponding to visits V03 through V10. Newly diagnosed WHO grade 3 or 4 IDH1-mutant astrocytomas showing loss of nuclear ATRX were present in the donors. The samples were drawn from NOA16, a multicentre, single-arm, open-label phase I trial in Germany that tested a mutant IDH1 peptide vaccine in humans for the first time. The DNeasy Blood and Tissue Kit was used to extract genomic DNA from EDTA blood for TCRB sequencing.

The sample here was PBMCs, taken from a glioma patient whose treatment included an IDH1 peptide vaccine. The sequence derives from a man aged 25-40 years with glioma. The receptor chain draws on TRBV6-5 and TRBJ1-6; 7 middle bases align to TRBD1. The DNA reads as follows: TGTGCCAGCAGTTTTACAGGGGATGTCTATAATTCACCCCTCCACTTT. Its protein reads: CASSFTGDVYNSPLHF.